A selection of T cell receptor beta chains follows, all from one sample in a study of cytomegalovirus exposure and HLA in healthy donors. Using immunoSEQ multiplex PCR, the repertoire was profiled, and TCRdb retains in-frame clones only, with some absent. This sample has around 140,000 clones, with more than 75% found just once. Sequencing used PBMCs. Receptors were obtained from a woman aged 18-29 years in good health and CMV-seropositive. The CDR3 runs from the conserved cysteine through the conserved F or W. Fields, in order: V gene, clone size, CDR3 length, D gene, J gene, CDR3 protein, CDR3 DNA. The D gene is left open where the match is weak. Size tells how often a clone was seen (once, few, many) or the class of an expanded clone, and some rows leave it out.

TRBV7-9	once	16	NA	TRBJ2-7	CASSLGKTVPDYEQYF	TGTGCCAGCAGCTTAGGCAAGACAGTCCCGGACTACGAGCAGTACTTC
TRBV7-2	NA	15	NA	TRBJ1-1	CASSLASGGVTEAFF	TGTGCCAGCAGCTTAGCGAGCGGGGGGGTGACTGAAGCTTTCTTT
TRBV30	NA	14	NA	TRBJ1-1	CAWSVRGGGFSAFF	TGTGCCTGGAGTGTACGGGGGGGAGGCTTCTCAGCTTTCTTT
TRBV2	NA	14	NA	TRBJ2-5	CARETGPGRKTQYF	TGTGCCAGAGAGACAGGCCCGGGGAGAAAGACCCAGTACTTC
TRBV6-6	NA	11	NA	TRBJ2-5	CASSSLETQYF	TGTGCCAGCAGTTCTTTAGAGACCCAGTACTTC
TRBV25-1	NA	14	TRBD1	TRBJ2-7	CASSGQGAAYEQYF	TGTGCCAGCAGTGGGCAGGGGGCAGCTTACGAGCAGTACTTC
TRBV4-3	NA	17	TRBD1	TRBJ2-3	CASSQDGRTGVTDTQYF	TGCGCCAGCAGCCAAGATGGAAGGACAGGGGTTACAGATACGCAGTATTTT
TRBV2	NA	16	TRBD2	TRBJ2-3	CASSTVAGASTDTQYF	TGTGCCAGCAGTACAGTAGCGGGAGCTAGCACAGATACGCAGTATTTT
TRBV7-2	NA	15	TRBD2	TRBJ2-7	CASSSQSGETYEQYF	TGTGCCAGCAGCTCCCAGAGCGGGGAGACCTACGAGCAGTACTTC
TRBV6-6	NA	15	NA	TRBJ1-2	CASSPGQRAPYGYTF	TGTGCCAGCAGTCCAGGACAGAGGGCCCCCTATGGCTACACCTTC
TRBV7-9	NA	14	TRBD1	TRBJ2-7	CASSTYRGAYEQYF	TGTGCCAGCAGTACCTACAGGGGAGCATACGAGCAGTACTTC
TRBV6-5	NA	15	NA	TRBJ1-2	CASSASTDSVNGYTF	TGTGCCAGCAGTGCTTCGACAGATTCGGTCAATGGCTACACCTTC
TRBV27	NA	16	NA	TRBJ2-7	CASSPFGRRGAYEQYF	TGTGCCAGCAGTCCCTTCGGGAGGAGGGGGGCCTACGAGCAGTACTTC
TRBV14	NA	13	TRBD1	TRBJ1-2	CASSRGQYYGYTF	TGTGCCAGCAGCCGGGGACAGTACTATGGCTACACCTTC
TRBV11-2	NA	13	NA	TRBJ1-6	CASSLENGSPLHF	TGTGCCAGCAGCTTAGAGAACGGTTCACCCCTCCACTTT
TRBV15	NA	15	TRBD1	TRBJ2-7	CATSNRGTGGTEQYF	TGTGCCACCAGCAATCGGGGGACAGGGGGTACCGAGCAGTACTTC
TRBV6-5	NA	13	NA	TRBJ2-7	CASSLKRAYEQYF	TGTGCCAGCAGTTTAAAGCGTGCCTACGAGCAGTACTTC
TRBV29-1	NA	12	NA	TRBJ1-4	CSVEILNEKLFF	TGCAGCGTTGAAATCCTTAATGAAAAACTGTTTTTT
TRBV10-3	NA	14	NA	TRBJ2-3	CAISETDFTDTQYF	TGTGCCATCAGTGAGACCGACTTCACAGATACGCAGTATTTT
TRBV5-1	NA	13	NA	TRBJ1-1	CASQGQLNTEAFF	TGCGCCAGCCAGGGGCAGTTGAACACTGAAGCTTTCTTT
TRBV5-1	NA	17	TRBD1	TRBJ2-6	CASSLWTGASGANVLTF	TGCGCCAGCAGCTTGTGGACAGGGGCCTCTGGGGCCAACGTCCTGACTTTC
TRBV13	once	16	TRBD1	TRBJ2-7	CASSPPRDRDPTRQYF	TGTGCCAGCAGCCCACCTCGGGACAGAGACCCTACGAGGCAGTACTTC
TRBV7-6	NA	15	NA	TRBJ2-2	CASSLAGVSTGELFF	TGTGCCAGCAGCTTAGCAGGGGTTAGCACCGGGGAGCTGTTTTTT
TRBV2	NA	16	TRBD2	TRBJ2-3	CASSLILAGGTDTQYF	TGTGCCAGCAGTCTCATACTAGCGGGGGGCACAGATACGCAGTATTTT
TRBV12-5	NA	13	TRBD1	TRBJ2-1	CASGDRENNEQFF	TGTGCTAGTGGCGACAGGGAAAACAATGAGCAGTTCTTC
TRBV2	NA	14	TRBD1	TRBJ1-5	CASSRQGANQPQHF	TGTGCCAGCTCTAGACAGGGGGCCAATCAGCCCCAGCATTTT
TRBV2	NA	14	NA	TRBJ1-5	CASSESYRDQPQHF	TGTGCCAGCAGTGAATCTTACAGGGATCAGCCCCAGCATTTT
TRBV6-1	NA	14	NA	TRBJ1-1	CASSSAGTSTEAFF	TGTGCCAGCTCCTCGGCAGGGACATCCACTGAAGCTTTCTTT
TRBV5-8	NA	15	TRBD1	TRBJ2-7	CASSPGQGLSYEQYF	TGTGCCAGCAGCCCGGGACAGGGGCTCTCCTACGAGCAGTACTTC
TRBV5-6	NA	15	NA	TRBJ2-3	CASSFWGGATDTQYF	TGTGCCAGCAGCTTTTGGGGGGGGGCCACAGATACGCAGTATTTT
TRBV4-1	few	17	TRBD1	TRBJ1-6	CASSQVTGSSYNSPLHF	TGCGCCAGCAGCCAAGTGACAGGGAGCTCCTATAATTCACCCCTCCACTTT
TRBV12-5	once	14	TRBD1	TRBJ1-1	CASGLSGGHTEAFF	TGTGCTAGTGGTTTGTCAGGGGGTCACACTGAAGCTTTCTTT
TRBV18	NA	13	NA	TRBJ2-7	CASSSLETYEQYF	TGTGCCAGCTCGTCCTTGGAGACCTACGAGCAGTACTTC
TRBV29-1	once	15	TRBD1	TRBJ2-1	CSVEAPQGARNEQFF	TGCAGCGTTGAAGCTCCACAGGGGGCTCGGAATGAGCAGTTCTTC
TRBV5-6	NA	15	NA	TRBJ1-3	CASSRRSASGNTIYF	TGTGCCAGCAGCCGGCGGTCAGCCTCTGGAAACACCATATATTTT
TRBV7-2	NA	13	NA	TRBJ1-2	CASSPVPTGGYTF	TGTGCCAGCAGCCCCGTTCCTACAGGAGGCTACACCTTC
TRBV11-2	NA	14	TRBD1	TRBJ2-7	CASSLGTVSYEQYF	TGTGCCAGCAGCCTTGGGACAGTCTCCTACGAGCAGTACTTC
TRBV4-1	once	18	NA	TRBJ1-2	CASSQGVVVPLPRYGYTF	TGCGCCAGCAGCCAAGGAGTTGTTGTTCCTTTGCCGCGCTATGGCTACACCTTC
TRBV5-5	NA	14	TRBD1	TRBJ1-2	CASTPVGGTYGYTF	TGTGCCAGCACCCCAGTAGGGGGCACGTATGGCTACACCTTC
TRBV29-1	few	12	NA	TRBJ2-1	CSVDPQGNEQFF	TGCAGCGTTGATCCGCAGGGAAATGAGCAGTTCTTC
TRBV4-3	NA	15	NA	TRBJ2-7	CASSQNYLSSYEQYF	TGCGCCAGCAGCCAAAACTACCTCTCCTCCTACGAGCAGTACTTC
TRBV11-2	NA	14	TRBD1	TRBJ2-7	CASSLTPTGGEQYF	TGTGCCAGCAGCTTAACTCCTACAGGGGGCGAGCAGTACTTC
TRBV29-1	NA	14	TRBD1	TRBJ2-7	CSVETGGSSYEQYF	TGCAGCGTTGAGACAGGGGGCTCTTCCTACGAGCAGTACTTC
TRBV7-9	NA	18	NA	TRBJ1-6	CSSSLVPLRESYNSPLHF	TGTTCCAGCAGCTTAGTCCCCCTCCGCGAATCCTATAATTCACCCCTCCACTTT
TRBV5-1	NA	14	TRBD1	TRBJ1-1	CASSSRQGNTEAFF	TGCGCCAGCAGCTCTCGACAGGGCAACACTGAAGCTTTCTTT
TRBV18	NA	16	TRBD1	TRBJ1-5	CASSPGTGDGNQPQHF	TGTGCCAGCTCCCCAGGGACAGGGGATGGCAATCAGCCCCAGCATTTT
TRBV18	NA	13	TRBD1	TRBJ2-1	CASSPRQGGEQFF	TGTGCCAGCTCACCGAGACAGGGGGGTGAGCAGTTCTTC
TRBV6-1	many	12	NA	TRBJ2-7	CASTGQSYEQYF	TGTGCCAGCACAGGACAGTCCTACGAGCAGTACTTC
TRBV29-1	NA	14	NA	TRBJ2-7	CSVLGGDSSYEQYF	TGCAGCGTTTTGGGCGGGGACAGCTCCTACGAGCAGTACTTC
TRBV2	few	15	TRBD1	TRBJ1-2	CASSATGTGGDGYTF	TGTGCCAGCAGTGCTACCGGGACAGGGGGGGATGGCTACACCTTC
TRBV2	NA	13	NA	TRBJ2-5	CASRPRVQETQYF	TGTGCCAGCAGGCCCAGGGTCCAAGAGACCCAGTACTTC
TRBV19	NA	17	TRBD1	TRBJ2-6	CASSIGTGSSGANVLTF	TGTGCCAGTAGTATAGGGACAGGAAGCTCTGGGGCCAACGTCCTGACTTTC
TRBV5-1	NA	15	NA	TRBJ1-2	CASSLEQGLDYGYTF	TGCGCCAGCAGCTTGGAACAGGGCCTGGACTATGGCTACACCTTC
TRBV6-5	NA	15	NA	TRBJ1-3	CASSRVRGAGNTIYF	TGTGCCAGCAGTAGGGTACGGGGGGCTGGAAACACCATATATTTT
TRBV29-1	NA	14	TRBD2	TRBJ2-5	CSAERLAGGGTQYF	TGCAGCGCCGAAAGACTAGCGGGGGGAGGGACCCAGTACTTC
TRBV21-1	NA	16	NA	TRBJ1-5	CASSNRQIDSNQPQHF	TGTGCCAGCAGCAACAGGCAGATAGATAGCAATCAGCCCCAGCATTTT
TRBV27	once	14	NA	TRBJ2-2	CASSSIENTGELFF	TGTGCCAGCAGTAGCATTGAAAACACCGGGGAGCTGTTTTTT
TRBV28	NA	16	TRBD1	TRBJ2-7	CASSWGPGQVSSEQYF	TGTGCCAGCAGCTGGGGGCCCGGACAGGTTAGCTCCGAGCAGTACTTC
TRBV29-1	NA	14	NA	TRBJ1-2	CSVDPSSPGCGYTF	TGCAGCGTTGATCCATCATCCCCGGGGTGCGGCTACACCTTC
TRBV6-6	NA	16	TRBD1	TRBJ1-1	CASSYPRTGKATEAFF	TGTGCCAGCAGTTACCCACGGACAGGGAAGGCCACTGAAGCTTTCTTT